The 21 T cell receptor beta chains given below trace back to one sample, sequenced in a study of graft-versus-host responses after intestinal transplantation. Measured with immunoSEQ multiplex PCR; TCRdb has only the in-frame clones, and not every one. Among tens of thousands of clones, about 93% were seen once, and the ten largest hold 0.75% to 0.9%. Sample: PBMCs, taken 16 days after intestinal transplant. The receptors come from a human patient who received an intestinal transplant, so some T cells may come from the graft donor.

This chain joins TRBV9 and TRBJ2-2; D is possibly TRBD2 (5 bases). V lost 3 bases and J 6 bases, leaving 12 bases between the germline ends. Germline assignment: CDR1 SGDLS and CDR2 YYNGEE. CDR3 size: 14 residues. In DNA, the CDR3 is TGTGCCAGCAGCGCACTAGATTCTCCCGGGGAGCTGTTTTTT. Translating it yields CASSALDSPGELFF. Full variable domain (remainder filled in from reference TRBV9 and TRBJ2-2): DSGVTQTPKHLITATGQRVTLRCSPRSGDLSVYWYQQSLDQGLQFLIQYYNGEERAKGNILERFSAQQFPDLHSELNLSSLELGDSALYFCASSALDSPGELFFGEGSRLTVL.

CDR3 sequence: CASSPGSNYGYTF. CDR3 nucleotides: TGTGCCAGCAGCCCGGGGTCTAACTATGGCTACACCTTC. This rearrangement joins TRBV11-2 to TRBJ1-2, with unresolved D. The CDR3 contains 13 residues. Trimming removed 5 bases at V and 0 bases at J, with 7 bases between. Germline CDR1 SGHAT, CDR2 FQNNGV.

This clone showed up just once. J is TRBJ1-1 and V is TRBV5-8; tentatively, D is TRBD1 (6 bases). This CDR3 has 16 amino acids. Germline values: CDR1 SGHTS, CDR2 YDEGEE. V lost 4 bases to trimming and J lost 4 bases, with 20 bases between them. The CDR3 is CASSRGGARVPTEAFF. In nucleotides, the CDR3 is TGTGCCAGCAGCCGGGGGGGCGCGAGGGTCCCCACTGAAGCTTTCTTT.

V usage is TRBV28 and J usage is TRBJ2-7; tentatively, D is TRBD2 (6 bases). This CDR3 has 14 amino acids. V dropped 6 bases and J dropped 5 bases, with 17 bases sitting between them. Germline V gene sequence: CDR1 MDHEN, CDR2 SYDVKM. CDR3 residues: CASSLARGGDEQYF. CDR3 coding DNA: TGTGCCAGCAGCCTGGCGCGGGGAGGCGACGAGCAGTACTTC.

V gene TRBV6-1 combines with J gene TRBJ1-5; 8 nucleotides line up with TRBD1. CDR1 and CDR2 from the germline V gene are MNHNS and SASEGT. V gave up 6 bases and J gave up 0 bases; unmatched junction bases: 4. CDR3 length: 15 amino acids. The CDR3 spells CASRRDRTSNQPQHF. The CDR3 DNA reads as TGTGCCAGCAGGAGGGACAGGACTAGCAATCAGCCCCAGCATTTT.

The chain joins TRBV27 to TRBJ1-1; D ambiguous. Germline CDR1 is MNHEY and CDR2 is SMNVEV (reference sequence). Trimming removed 5 bases at V and 0 bases at J, with 10 bases between. This CDR3 comprises 14 residues. CDR3 in amino acids: CASSPQLLNTEAFF. The CDR3 coding sequence is TGTGCCAGCAGTCCACAGTTGTTGAACACTGAAGCTTTCTTT.

This sequence joins TRBV28 and TRBJ2-3; TRBD1 agrees at 9 bases. CDR1 MDHEN and CDR2 SYDVKM come from the germline V gene. V shed 4 bases and J 2 bases; nucleotides not matched to a gene: 1. CDR3 length equals 14 residues. The CDR3 region has the DNA TGTGCCAGCAGTTGGACAGGGGACACAGATACGCAGTATTTT. This encodes CASSWTGDTDTQYF.

The genes are TRBV9 and TRBJ1-3, with D perhaps matching TRBD1 (6 bases). Looked up from germline, CDR1 is SGDLS and CDR2 is YYNGEE. The CDR3 has 20 residues. The V and J ends lost 4 bases and 3 bases respectively, with 29 bases between them. CDR3 bases: TGTGCCAGCAGCAGAGGACGCCAGGGGTCTAAGCTCGTAGGTGGAAACACCATATATTTT. Encoded protein: CASSRGRQGSKLVGGNTIYF.

The CDR3 region is CASSLEGGMSTPQHF. The CDR3 nucleotides are TGTGCCAGCAGCTTGGAGGGGGGTATGTCGACGCCCCAGCATTTT. The chain couples TRBV5-6 to TRBJ1-5; possibly TRBD1 for D (6 bases). Trimming took off 0 bases at V and 9 bases at J, with 16 bases between the two ends. CDR1 is SGHDT, CDR2 YYEEEE, per germline. CDR3 size: 15 residues.

This clone is a singleton in its sample. The chain employs TRBV19 and TRBJ2-5; 7 bases are shared with TRBD1. The J call may not be correct, given that the DNA end is closer to TRBJ2-7. Germline V gene sequence: CDR1 LNHDA, CDR2 SQIVND (reference sequence). The CDR3 has 13 amino acids. In nucleotides, the CDR3 is TGTGCCAGTAGTGCAACAGGGGCGTACGAGCAGTACTTC. It specifies CASSATGAYEQYF.

Only one count was recorded for this clone. The chain has TRBV19 and TRBJ2-2; 11 positions agree with TRBD2. Germline V gene data show CDR1 as LNHDA and CDR2 as SQIVND (reference sequence). This CDR3 is 18 amino acids long. After removal of 9 bases from V and 0 bases from J, the junction contained 12 bases not matched to a gene. The CDR3 region has the DNA TGTGCCAGCCATTGGGAGCTAGCGGGAGGCGCGAACACCGGGGAGCTGTTTTTT. It encodes CASHWELAGGANTGELFF.

This clone was observed a few times. The rearrangement uses TRBV10-1 and TRBJ1-4; TRBD1 matches at 8 bases. With V trimmed by 0 bases and J by 8 bases, 5 bases remained unmatched. CDR3 length: 15 amino acids. CDR1 is WNHNN and CDR2 is SYGVQD in the germline V gene (reference sequence). CDR3 protein: CASSESNRGREKLFF. The CDR3 region has the DNA TGCGCCAGCAGTGAGTCGAACAGGGGGAGAGAAAAACTGTTTTTT.

The rearrangement uses TRBV5-4 and TRBJ2-7, with a possible D match to TRBD2 (5 bases). The CDR3 runs to 13 residues. CDR1 is SGHNT, CDR2 YYREEE, per germline (reference sequence). Between the trimmed V and J ends, which lost 3 bases and 3 bases, there was a span of 10 bases. CDR3 sequence reads: CASSSGLSYEQYF. The CDR3 DNA follows: TGTGCCAGCAGCTCTGGACTGAGCTACGAGCAGTACTTC.

The chain recombines TRBV4-3 with TRBJ2-7; no clear D gene. CDR1 LGHNA and CDR2 YSLEER come from the germline V gene. This CDR3 spans 15 amino acids. Trimming took 0 bases from V and 3 from J, leaving 12 bases between them. CDR3 sequence: CASSQEGSNGYEQYF. CDR3 bases: TGCGCCAGCAGCCAAGAAGGCAGTAACGGCTACGAGCAGTACTTC.

The chain is built from TRBV4-1 and TRBJ2-2; 8 bases fit TRBD2. This CDR3 has 15 amino acids. Germline V CDR1 and CDR2: MGHRA, YSYEKL. V shed 6 bases and J 4 bases; nucleotides not matched to a gene: 7. This CDR3 is CASRLSGIGTGELFF. DNA for the CDR3: TGCGCCAGCAGACTTAGCGGGATCGGCACCGGGGAGCTGTTTTTT.

This clone was detected once. The rearrangement joins TRBV4-2 to TRBJ1-6; 8 bases align to TRBD1. The CDR3 extends over 18 amino acids. J gave up 3 bases and V 0 bases, and 7 bases lay outside the gene matches. The germline gives CDR1 LGHNA, CDR2 YNFKEQ. The CDR3 reads CASSQDRPGQGYNSPLHF. As DNA, the CDR3 is TGTGCCAGCAGCCAAGATCGCCCCGGACAGGGCTATAATTCACCCCTCCACTTT.

The CDR3 protein is CASSVVKSNQPQHF. In DNA, the CDR3 is TGTGCCAGCAGCGTAGTGAAAAGCAATCAGCCCCAGCATTTT. This chain connects TRBV9 to TRBJ1-5, with D unclear. CDR3 length: 14 residues. In germline, CDR1 is SGDLS, CDR2 YYNGEE. Trimming cost V 0 bases and J 1 base, with 5 bases left between them. Variable domain in full (rest from reference TRBV9 and TRBJ1-5): DSGVTQTPKHLITATGQRVTLRCSPRSGDLSVYWYQQSLDQGLQFLIQYYNGEERAKGNILERFSAQQFPDLHSELNLSSLELGDSALYFCASSVVKSNQPQHFGDGTRLSIL.

The chain joins TRBV10-1 to TRBJ2-2, with unresolved D. CDR3 length: 13 residues. Per germline, CDR1 WNHNN and CDR2 SYGVQD (reference sequence). V was pared by 11 bases and J by 3 bases, with 13 bases between. The CDR3 DNA reads as TGCGCCTCCCAAAAGGCTTACACCGGGGAGCTGTTTTTT. Encoded protein: CASQKAYTGELFF.

The count of this clone is one. The chain links TRBV28 to TRBJ2-1; a possible D gene is TRBD2 (5 bases). V lost 3 bases and J 3 bases, leaving 18 bases between the germline ends. Germline assignment: CDR1 MDHEN and CDR2 SYDVKM. This CDR3 is built from 17 residues. CDR3 residues: CASSFPARGRDYNEQFF. CDR3 in DNA: TGTGCCAGCAGTTTCCCGGCCCGGGGTCGAGACTACAATGAGCAGTTCTTC. Full variable domain (remainder filled in from reference TRBV28 and TRBJ2-1): DVKVTQSSRYLVKRTGEKVFLECVQDMDHENMFWYRQDPGLGLRLIYFSYDVKMKEKGDIPEGYSVSREKKERFSLILESASTNQTSMYLCASSFPARGRDYNEQFFGPGTRLTVL.

V usage is TRBV7-9 and J usage is TRBJ2-2; D uncertain. CDR1 is SEHNR and CDR2 is FQNEAQ in the germline V gene (reference sequence). The CDR3 consists of 12 residues. With 6 bases removed from V and 3 bases from J, the gap between germline ends came to 5 bases. CDR3 DNA sequence: TGTGCCAGCAGTCGTTACACCGGGGAGCTGTTTTTT. Translation gives CASSRYTGELFF.

This clone was counted a single time. This chain connects TRBV7-8 to TRBJ1-5; D remains unclear. CDR1 is SGHVS and CDR2 is FQNEAQ in the germline V gene. The V end was cut by 0 bases, the J end by 10 bases, with 13 bases between. The CDR3 totals 14 residues. CDR3 amino acids: CASSLAVTVSPQHF. The CDR3 region has the DNA TGTGCCAGCAGCTTAGCCGTGACCGTCTCACCCCAGCATTTT.